The 27 T cell receptor beta chains listed next were all sequenced from one sample in a study of control samples from healthy donors and cancer patients. Sequencing used immunoSEQ multiplex PCR; TCRdb keeps in-frame clones, though not all of them. The repertoire includes some 120,000 clones, 87% of them detected once, and over 6.5% sits in the top ten. Sequenced material: blood. These receptors all come from a man aged 40-55 years in good health.

This chain connects TRBV18 to TRBJ2-7, with 7 bases lining up with TRBD1. Germline CDR1 and CDR2: KGHSH and LQKENI. V dropped 6 bases and J dropped 2; count of bases not matched to a gene: 13. CDR3 length: 16 amino acids. CDR3 residues: CASSPPGQSLPYEQYF. CDR3 nucleotides: TGTGCCAGCTCGCCTCCGGGACAGTCCCTACCCTACGAGCAGTACTTC.

CDR3 protein: CASSPRQDSGNTIYF. As DNA, the CDR3 is TGTGCCAGCAGCCCCCGACAAGACTCTGGAAACACCATATATTTT. This chain uses TRBV13 with TRBJ1-3; D remains ambiguous. The CDR3 length is 15 residues. V lost 5 bases, J lost 0 bases, and 11 bases lay in between. CDR1 is PRHDT, CDR2 FYEKMQ, per germline (reference sequence).

V gene TRBV12-3 or TRBV12-4 combines with J gene TRBJ1-4, with D possibly matching TRBD1 (5 bases). Trimming took off 5 bases at V and 11 bases at J, with 12 bases between the two ends. The CDR3 consists of 12 residues. The CDR3 reads CASSLDSGKLFF. CDR3 sequence (DNA): TGTGCCAGCAGTCTTGACAGCGGGAAACTGTTTTTT.

This chain joins TRBV12-3 or TRBV12-4 and TRBJ1-2; D is uncertain. The V end lost 3 bases, the J end lost 6 bases, and 11 bases lay between the germline ends. The length of the CDR3 is 13 residues. The CDR3 nucleotides are TGTGCCAGCAGTTTTCTAGCAGGAGATGGCTACACCTTC. It yields the protein CASSFLAGDGYTF.

The chain employs TRBV5-1 and TRBJ1-4, with 8 bases matching TRBD1. The CDR3 length is 15 residues. Germline trimming cut 4 bases from V and 8 bases from J; bases unmatched to any gene: 10. The germline gives CDR1 SGHRS, CDR2 YFSETQ. For the CDR3, the DNA is TGCGCCAGCAGCCCACAGGGGGGATTGAGAGAAAAACTGTTTTTT. The encoded protein is CASSPQGGLREKLFF.

The rearrangement joins TRBV2 to TRBJ2-7, with 11 bases that match TRBD2. The CDR3 runs to 14 residues. The germline gives CDR1 SNHLY, CDR2 FYNNEI. The junction had 4 bases not matched to a gene; V was cut back by 3 bases and J by 6 bases. In DNA form, the CDR3 reads TGTGCCAGCAGTGAGGGCGGGACTAGCGGCGAGCAGTACTTC. It encodes CASSEGGTSGEQYF. The full variable domain, completed using reference TRBV2 and TRBJ2-7, is EPEVTQTPSHQVTQMGQEVILRCVPISNHLYFYWYRQILGQKVEFLVSFYNNEISEKSEIFDDQFSVERPDGSNFTLKIRSTKLEDSAMYFCASSEGGTSGEQYFGPGTRLTVT.

V gene TRBV5-1 combines with J gene TRBJ1-1; D gene unclear. Germline CDR1 SGHRS, CDR2 YFSETQ. V gave up 4 bases and J gave up 0 bases, with 7 bases separating them. This CDR3 is 13 amino acids long. CDR3 protein: CASSLQMNTEAFF. The CDR3 DNA reads TGCGCCAGCAGCCTGCAGATGAACACTGAAGCTTTCTTT.

The V gene is TRBV5-4, the J gene TRBJ2-3, with D possibly being TRBD2 (7 bases). Germline CDR1 SGHNT, CDR2 YYREEE (reference sequence). This CDR3 spans 15 amino acids. V lost 2 bases to trimming and J lost 1 base, with 11 bases between them. CDR3 sequence (DNA): TGTGCCAGCAGCTTTGAGGGGGGGCGCACAGATACGCAGTATTTT. Residues: CASSFEGGRTDTQYF.

There are a few counts of this clone. V gene TRBV11-2 combines with J gene TRBJ2-7; D is unresolved. V was clipped by 5 bases and J by 1 base, with 12 bases between them. Germline V gene sequence: CDR1 SGHAT, CDR2 FQNNGV. The CDR3 is 14 amino acids. CDR3 protein: CASSLYMGSYEQYF. CDR3 nucleotide sequence: TGTGCCAGCAGCCTATACATGGGGTCCTACGAGCAGTACTTC. Using reference TRBV11-2 and TRBJ2-7 for the parts outside the CDR3, the full variable domain is EAGVAQSPRYKIIEKRQSVAFWCNPISGHATLYWYQQILGQGPKLLIQFQNNGVVDDSQLPKDRFSAERLKGVDSTLKIQPAKLEDSAVYLCASSLYMGSYEQYFGPGTRLTVT.

The rearrangement joins TRBV25-1 to TRBJ1-5, with TRBD1 identical over 7 bases. CDR1 is MGHDK, CDR2 SYGVNS, per germline. The length of the CDR3 is 15 residues. Trimming took 4 bases from V and 2 from J; bases not matched to a gene: 5. The CDR3 spells CASSVGQSGNQPQHF. The DNA of the CDR3 is TGTGCCAGCAGTGTGGGACAGTCCGGCAATCAGCCCCAGCATTTT.

The chain has TRBV15 and TRBJ1-2; D call uncertain. In germline, CDR1 is LNHNV, CDR2 YYDKDF (reference sequence). CDR3 size: 16 residues. Trimming took off 3 bases at V and 2 bases at J, with 16 bases between the two ends. The CDR3 DNA sequence: TGTGCCACCAGCAGGCCCCTTGGCGCGGGGAACTATGGCTACACCTTC. Translated: CATSRPLGAGNYGYTF.

The rearrangement uses TRBV18 and TRBJ1-1; D possibly corresponds to TRBD1 (6 bases). The germline gives CDR1 KGHSH, CDR2 LQKENI. V lost 1 base, J lost 3 bases, and 12 bases lay in between. The CDR3 spans 15 residues. The CDR3 sequence is CASSPQEGVYTEAFF. The CDR3 coding sequence is TGTGCCAGCTCACCACAGGAGGGGGTTTACACTGAAGCTTTCTTT.

The rearrangement uses TRBV5-1 and TRBJ2-5; D is uncertain. Trimming cost V 3 bases and J 2 bases, with 8 bases left between them. CDR1 is SGHRS and CDR2 is YFSETQ in the germline V gene. There are 13 residues in the CDR3. In DNA form, the CDR3 reads TGCGCCAGCAGCTATGGACCGCAAGAGACCCAGTACTTC. Its translation is CASSYGPQETQYF.

This clone was seen only once. The chain links TRBV3-1 (or the pseudogene TRBV3-2) to TRBJ2-7; 10 bases are shared with TRBD2. The CDR3 is made up of 14 amino acids. Germline V gene sequence: CDR1 LGHDT, CDR2 YNNKEL (reference sequence). The junction had 2 bases not matched to a gene; V was cut back by 2 bases and J by 4 bases. The CDR3 DNA sequence: TGTGCCAGCAGCCAACAGCGGGGGGGATACGAGCAGTACTTC. Translation gives CASSQQRGGYEQYF.

The rearrangement uses TRBV6-1 and TRBJ2-3; D is uncertain. The CDR3 loop spans 14 amino acids. V gave up 1 base and J gave up 2 bases, with 7 bases separating them. CDR1 and CDR2 from the germline V gene are MNHNS and SASEGT. The CDR3 bases are TGTGCCAGCAGTGAAGGACGGCCCACAGATACGCAGTATTTT. Its protein is CASSEGRPTDTQYF.

The chain couples TRBV5-6 to TRBJ1-1; D unresolved. This CDR3 is built from 15 residues. V lost 0 bases and J lost 1, with 10 bases in between. The germline V gene has CDR1 SGHDT and CDR2 YYEEEE. This chain's CDR3 is CASSLVGSGNTEAFF. CDR3 sequence (DNA): TGTGCCAGCAGCTTGGTTGGGTCCGGGAACACTGAAGCTTTCTTT.

The DNA for the CDR3 is TGTGCCTGGACCCTGGCGGGGCTATCCTATGGCTACACCTTC. Encoded protein: CAWTLAGLSYGYTF. This chain connects TRBV30 to TRBJ1-2, with D perhaps TRBD1 (5 bases). Trimming left V 4 bases short and J 4 bases short, with 16 bases between. The CDR3 spans 14 residues. Germline CDR1 is GTSNPN and CDR2 is SVGIG (reference sequence).

This chain links TRBV5-4 with TRBJ2-5; a weak D match, TRBD1 (6 bases). The germline V gene encodes CDR1 SGHNT and CDR2 YYREEE (reference sequence). Trimming left V 4 bases short and J 4 bases short, with 20 bases between. The CDR3 extends over 16 amino acids. CDR3 amino acids: CASSRQGGRVGETQYF. The CDR3 coding sequence is TGTGCCAGCAGCCGCCAAGGGGGAAGGGTCGGAGAGACCCAGTACTTC.

This sequence joins TRBV6-5 and TRBJ2-3; 9 bases are shared with TRBD1. After removal of 6 bases from V and 6 bases from J, the junction contained 4 bases not matched to a gene. Germline CDR1 reads MNHEY; CDR2 reads SVGAGI. This CDR3 region has 13 residues. CDR3 DNA: TGTGCCAGCAGGGGACAGGGTTTTGATACGCAGTATTTT. Translating it yields CASRGQGFDTQYF.

This chain uses TRBV5-1 with TRBJ2-2; 7 nucleotides align to TRBD1. The V gene's germline CDR1 is SGHRS and CDR2 YFSETQ. J was trimmed by 5 bases and V by 1 base; bases with no gene match: 5. The CDR3 sequence is 15 residues long. CDR3 region: CASSLRDSRTGELFF. CDR3 coding DNA: TGCGCCAGCAGCTTGAGGGACAGTCGAACCGGGGAGCTGTTTTTT.

This clone was picked up one time. The chain couples TRBV12-3 or TRBV12-4 to TRBJ1-2; unclear D gene. This CDR3 is built from 13 residues. With 1 base removed from V and 3 bases from J, the gap between germline ends came to 6 bases. CDR3 in DNA: TGTGCCAGCAGTTTAGACAGCTACTATGGCTACACCTTC. Translating it yields CASSLDSYYGYTF.

Regarding this clone: This sample includes further DNA sequences coding for the same CDR3. The J gene is TRBJ2-1, the V gene TRBV7-2; D may be TRBD2 (5 bases). In germline, CDR1 is SGHTA, CDR2 FQGNSA. V was clipped by 3 bases and J by 2 bases, with 8 bases between them. This CDR3 has 14 residues. The CDR3 loop is CASSFLRAYNEQFF. In nucleotides, the CDR3 is TGTGCCAGCAGCTTTCTGCGGGCCTACAATGAGCAGTTCTTC. Variable domain in full (rest from reference TRBV7-2 and TRBJ2-1): GAGVSQSPSNKVTEKGKDVELRCDPISGHTALYWYRQSLGQGLEFLIYFQGNSAPDKSGLPSDRFSAERTGGSVSTLTIQRTQQEDSAVYLCASSFLRAYNEQFFGPGTRLTVL.

The V and J genes are TRBV3-1 (or the pseudogene TRBV3-2) and TRBJ2-1; 8 bases agree with TRBD1. Germline V gives CDR1 LGHDT, CDR2 YNNKEL (reference sequence). The CDR3 contains 17 residues. Unmatched junction bases numbered 8, after V lost 2 bases and J lost 2 bases. Written as DNA, the CDR3 is TGTGCCAGCAGCCAAACCCCTCGGGACAGGCCCTACAATGAGCAGTTCTTC. This gives the protein CASSQTPRDRPYNEQFF.

This clone was detected only once. J is TRBJ1-5 and V is TRBV2; D unclear. The germline gives CDR1 SNHLY, CDR2 FYNNEI. The CDR3 spans 15 residues. The V and J ends lost 1 base and 3 bases respectively, with 10 bases between them. The CDR3 region is CASSEERGDNQPQHF. In DNA form, the CDR3 reads TGTGCCAGCAGTGAAGAACGGGGAGACAATCAGCCCCAGCATTTT.

The chain has TRBV25-1 and TRBJ1-3; tentatively, D is TRBD1 (6 bases). The ends were cut back, 4 bases at V and 4 bases at J, with 17 bases in the middle. The germline gives CDR1 MGHDK, CDR2 SYGVNS. CDR3 length: 16 amino acids. The CDR3 here is CASSGSTGMRGNTIYF. In DNA form, the CDR3 reads TGTGCCAGCAGTGGTAGTACAGGGATGAGGGGAAACACCATATATTTT.

The chain links TRBV6-2 or TRBV6-3 to TRBJ2-7; possible D gene TRBD1, 5 bases. V was trimmed by 4 bases and J by 5 bases, leaving 15 bases between them. The CDR3 loop spans 14 amino acids. Germline-derived CDR1 and CDR2 are MNHEY and SVGEGT. As DNA, the CDR3 is TGTGCCAGCAGTTTAGGGGCCAAAGGACACGAGCAGTACTTC. Its protein product is CASSLGAKGHEQYF.

V and J are TRBV30 and TRBJ2-3; 7 positions match TRBD1. Germline V CDR1 and CDR2: GTSNPN, SVGIG (reference sequence). The CDR3 contains 15 residues. J lost 3 bases, V lost 1 base, and 7 bases had no gene match. DNA of the CDR3: TGTGCCTGGAGTGACAGGGGTTGGAGTACAGATACGCAGTATTTT. It translates to CAWSDRGWSTDTQYF.